This TCR beta chain was recovered during a study of T cells of healthy individuals. This clonotype was seen more than once but under ten times. TCRdb recomputed calls from the 5' RACE reads with MiXCR, one row per CDR3 protein. The sample lists around 53,000 distinct CDR3 sequences; about 15% were seen once. From germline, CDR1 is SGHVS and CDR2 FNYEAQ. Trimming at V came to 5 bases and at J to 4 bases, leaving 14 bases not matched to a gene. This CDR3 has 17 amino acids. This clonotype was sampled from a human donor in good health. This sequence joins TRBV7-6 and TRBJ2-5; 9 nucleotides line up with TRBD1. The CDR3: CASSPTPGQGFTETQYF. The CDR3 nucleotides are TGTGCCAGCAGCCCTACTCCGGGACAGGGATTCACAGAGACCCAGTACTTC.